Below are 27 T cell receptor beta chains sequenced from a single sample in a study of blood T cell repertoires in COVID-19. Produced via immunoSEQ multiplex PCR; TCRdb's table is partial and in-frame only. The table lists around 200,000 clones, just under 80% of them singletons. Sequenced material: peripheral blood. Receptor source: an elderly woman with active or convalescent COVID-19.

V is TRBV2 and J is TRBJ1-1; D is ambiguous. CDR1 SNHLY and CDR2 FYNNEI come from the germline V gene. The CDR3 length is 11 residues. Trimming removed 8 bases at V and 5 bases at J, with 9 bases between. CDR3 sequence: CASRGRTEAFF. The CDR3, as DNA: TGTGCCAGCCGCGGGCGGACTGAAGCTTTCTTT.

A few counts support this clone. The genes are TRBV27 and TRBJ1-2; possible D gene TRBD1, 5 bases. This CDR3 comprises 13 residues. Germline V CDR1 and CDR2: MNHEY, SMNVEV (reference sequence). Trimming took off 5 bases at V and 4 bases at J, with 11 bases between the two ends. The CDR3 nucleotides are TGTGCCAGCAGTGGGGCGCCGGGCTATGGCTACACCTTC. Amino acids: CASSGAPGYGYTF.

The chain employs TRBV9 and TRBJ2-2, with 15 bases lining up with TRBD2. The CDR3 sequence is 18 residues long. V was pared by 3 bases and J by 4 bases, with 7 bases of the junction left unmatched. Germline V CDR1 and CDR2: SGDLS, YYNGEE. CDR3 sequence (DNA): TGTGCCAGCAGCGCGGGACTAGCGGGGGGTACTTTCACCGGGGAGCTGTTTTTT. It encodes CASSAGLAGGTFTGELFF.

The chain recombines TRBV7-2 with TRBJ1-2; TRBD1 is a possible D gene (5 bases). Per germline, CDR1 SGHTA and CDR2 FQGNSA. V lost 3 bases and J 8 bases, leaving 13 bases between the germline ends. This CDR3 contains 13 residues. For the CDR3, the DNA is TGTGCCAGCAGCTTCGGGACTGCGGTAGGCTACACCTTC. Translating it yields CASSFGTAVGYTF.

This chain connects TRBV4-2 to TRBJ1-1, with a weak D call TRBD1 (5 bases). Germline V gives CDR1 LGHNA, CDR2 YNFKEQ. This CDR3 is 15 amino acids long. Deletions cut 5 bases from V and 4 bases from J, with 17 bases between. The DNA of the CDR3 is TGTGCCAGCAGCTCCCTCGGAGGGGCGGGCACTGAAGCTTTCTTT. It encodes CASSSLGGAGTEAFF.

The chain uses TRBV10-3 and TRBJ2-1; D gene uncertain. There are 13 residues in the CDR3. CDR1 ENHRY and CDR2 SYGVKD come from the germline V gene. V lost 0 bases and J 2 bases, leaving 2 bases between the germline ends. CDR3 protein: CAISESTYNEQFF. CDR3 sequence (DNA): TGTGCCATCAGTGAGTCCACCTACAATGAGCAGTTCTTC.

The V call is TRBV28, the J call TRBJ1-2, with 7 bases that match TRBD1. Germline loops: CDR1 MDHEN, CDR2 SYDVKM. V gave up 6 bases and J gave up 3 bases; unmatched junction bases: 13. CDR3 length equals 16 residues. The CDR3 DNA follows: TGTGCCAGCAGCCCGTGGGACAGATCCCCACACTATGGCTACACCTTC. It encodes CASSPWDRSPHYGYTF.

The V call is TRBV7-8, the J call TRBJ1-2; 7 bases agree with TRBD1. This CDR3 contains 13 residues. CDR1 and CDR2 from the germline V gene are SGHVS and FQNEAQ. V trimming: 6 bases; J trimming: 6 bases; junction bases outside the gene matches: 7. The CDR3 region is CASSQGQLNGYTF. The CDR3, as DNA: TGTGCCAGCAGTCAGGGACAGTTAAATGGCTACACCTTC.

This chain links TRBV7-2 with TRBJ2-7, with D unresolved. CDR1 and CDR2 (germline): SGHTA, FQGNSA. The CDR3 runs 12 residues. Trimming removed 1 base at V and 4 bases at J, with 5 bases between. CDR3 in amino acids: CASSLDLYEQYF. DNA for the CDR3: TGTGCCAGCAGCTTAGATTTATACGAGCAGTACTTC.

This clone was observed once. The gene calls are TRBV2 and TRBJ2-1; tentative D call: TRBD1 (5 bases). The V gene's germline CDR1 is SNHLY and CDR2 FYNNEI. This CDR3 spans 13 amino acids. V lost 1 base and J 6 bases, leaving 7 bases between the germline ends. CDR3 sequence reads: CASSEERGNEQFF. DNA for the CDR3: TGTGCCAGCAGTGAAGAAAGGGGCAATGAGCAGTTCTTC.

The CDR3 sequence: CASSNRAGAFF. The CDR3 bases are TGTGCCAGCAGTAACCGGGCGGGTGCTTTCTTT. The genes are TRBV6-6 and TRBJ1-1; D unresolved. From germline, CDR1 is MNHNY and CDR2 SVGAGI (reference sequence). Trimming took 5 bases from V and 11 from J, leaving 12 bases between them. This CDR3 region has 11 residues.

The chain links TRBV7-9 to TRBJ2-4; D unresolved. The CDR3 has 16 amino acids. Germline V gene sequence: CDR1 SEHNR, CDR2 FQNEAQ (reference sequence). V lost 2 bases to trimming and J lost 1 base, with 12 bases between them. The CDR3 spells CASSLLTFGAKNIQYF. In DNA form, the CDR3 reads TGTGCCAGCAGCTTATTGACATTTGGGGCCAAAAACATTCAGTACTTC.

CDR3: CASSFSLSGDTQYF. In DNA, the CDR3 is TGTGCCAGCAGCTTTAGCTTATCGGGAGATACGCAGTATTTT. The chain combines TRBV7-8 with TRBJ2-3; D is unclear. This CDR3 comprises 14 residues. Germline lookup yields CDR1 SGHVS and CDR2 FQNEAQ. V was cut by 3 bases and J by 5 bases, with 12 bases left in between.

The chain has TRBV6-2 or TRBV6-3 and TRBJ1-4, with TRBD1 matching 8 bases. The CDR3 has 16 residues. The junction had 7 bases not matched to a gene; V was cut back by 4 bases and J by 3 bases. Looked up from germline, CDR1 is MNHEY and CDR2 is SVGEGT. The CDR3 is CASSWTGSRANEKLFF. CDR3 DNA sequence: TGTGCCAGCAGTTGGACAGGGAGTCGGGCTAATGAAAAACTGTTTTTT.

The chain carries TRBV7-3 and TRBJ2-1, with D tentatively TRBD2 (5 bases). V was clipped by 5 bases and J by 5 bases, with 22 bases between them. The CDR3 totals 17 residues. CDR1 and CDR2 from the germline V gene are SGHTA and FQGTGA. In DNA form, the CDR3 reads TGTGCCAGCAGCCGCCCGGGGTATTCGGGCGAGAACAATGAGCAGTTCTTC. It specifies CASSRPGYSGENNEQFF. Full variable domain (outside the CDR3, taken from reference TRBV7-3 and TRBJ2-1): GAGVSQTPSNKVTEKGKYVELRCDPISGHTALYWYRQSLGQGPEFLIYFQGTGAADDSGLPNDRFFAVRPEGSVSTLKIQRTERGDSAVYLCASSRPGYSGENNEQFFGPGTRLTVL.

This clone has more than one count but fewer than ten. The chain carries TRBV5-4 and TRBJ1-1; D not certain. The V gene's germline CDR1 is SGHNT and CDR2 YYREEE (reference sequence). The CDR3 has 12 residues. V was trimmed by 0 bases and J by 3 bases, leaving 3 bases between them. CDR3 region: CASSLGDTEAFF. The CDR3 DNA follows: TGTGCCAGCAGCTTGGGCGACACTGAAGCTTTCTTT.

This chain connects TRBV14 to TRBJ1-1, with D maybe TRBD1 (6 bases). The CDR3 contains 13 residues. Germline CDR1 SGHDN, CDR2 FVKESK. Trimming shortened V by 4 bases and J by 7 bases, and 13 bases separated the two germline ends. CDR3 sequence (DNA): TGTGCCAGCAGCCGACGACAGGCTAGTGAAGCTTTCTTT. This codes for CASSRRQASEAFF.

The rearrangement links TRBV27 to TRBJ1-6, with D tentatively TRBD1 (5 bases). The CDR3 loop spans 15 amino acids. V shed 1 base and J shed 2 bases, with 6 bases lying between them. CDR1 MNHEY and CDR2 SMNVEV come from the germline V gene (reference sequence). CDR3 DNA: TGTGCCAGCAGTTTATGGGGGGCCTATAATTCACCCCTCCACTTT. Translating it yields CASSLWGAYNSPLHF.

The gene calls are TRBV7-9 and TRBJ1-5; D is perhaps TRBD1 (6 bases). The ends were cut back, 2 bases at V and 0 bases at J, with 8 bases in the middle. The CDR3 contains 15 residues. CDR1 and CDR2 (germline): SEHNR, FQNEAQ (reference sequence). CDR3 in amino acids: CASSLQGSSNQPQHF. DNA for the CDR3: TGTGCCAGCAGCTTACAGGGGTCTAGCAATCAGCCCCAGCATTTT.

V is TRBV4-3 and J is TRBJ2-5; D ambiguous. Germline V gene sequence: CDR1 LGHNA, CDR2 YSLEER. The CDR3 loop spans 15 amino acids. With 0 bases removed from V and 1 base from J, the gap between germline ends came to 9 bases. The DNA of the CDR3 is TGCGCCAGCAGCCAAGATCGTCGGAGCCAAGAGACCCAGTACTTC. It translates to CASSQDRRSQETQYF.

V is TRBV5-1 and J is TRBJ1-4, with D unclear. The CDR3 contains 15 residues. Looked up from germline, CDR1 is SGHRS and CDR2 is YFSETQ. The V end was cut by 4 bases, the J end by 7 bases, with 17 bases between. As DNA, the CDR3 is TGCGCCAGCAGCGTGAACCGGGCGGGGAGTGAAAAACTGTTTTTT. This encodes CASSVNRAGSEKLFF.

The rearrangement links TRBV7-9 to TRBJ1-1; 8 nucleotides line up with TRBD1. Per germline, CDR1 SEHNR and CDR2 FQNEAQ (reference sequence). CDR3 length: 14 residues. Trimming at V came to 6 bases and at J to 4 bases, leaving 7 bases not matched to a gene. CDR3 sequence (DNA): TGTGCCAGCAGGCCCGGGACAGGTTTCACTGAAGCTTTCTTT. Protein: CASRPGTGFTEAFF.

The chain combines TRBV29-1 with TRBJ1-2, with unresolved D. Germline V CDR1 and CDR2: SQVTM, ANQGSEA. V lost 4 bases and J 2 bases, leaving 5 bases between the germline ends. This CDR3 is 11 amino acids long. The CDR3 sequence is CSVGGNYGYTF. The DNA of the CDR3 is TGCAGCGTTGGAGGGAACTATGGCTACACCTTC.

This sequence joins TRBV10-1 and TRBJ2-3; D is possibly TRBD1 (5 bases). The CDR3 runs to 14 residues. Trimming shortened V by 0 bases and J by 1 base, and 5 bases separated the two germline ends. The V gene's germline CDR1 is WNHNN and CDR2 SYGVQD (reference sequence). CDR3 DNA sequence: TGCGCCAGCAGTGAGTCGGGGCGCACAGATACGCAGTATTTT. Translation gives CASSESGRTDTQYF.

This sequence joins TRBV2 and TRBJ1-5; D unresolved. Trimming shortened V by 6 bases and J by 1 base, and 13 bases separated the two germline ends. This CDR3 has 15 amino acids. Germline V gene sequence: CDR1 SNHLY, CDR2 FYNNEI. The CDR3 is CASRVGLESNQPQHF. In nucleotides, the CDR3 is TGTGCCAGCAGGGTTGGGCTTGAGAGCAATCAGCCCCAGCATTTT.

The chain joins TRBV7-2 to TRBJ2-1; the match to TRBD2 covers 11 bases. Looked up from germline, CDR1 is SGHTA and CDR2 is FQGNSA. J was trimmed by 3 bases and V by 5 bases; bases with no gene match: 9. This CDR3 has 17 residues. The CDR3 sequence: CASSLTPTSGDYNEQFF. As DNA, the CDR3 is TGTGCCAGCAGCCTCACGCCGACTAGCGGGGACTACAATGAGCAGTTCTTC.

V is TRBV2 and J is TRBJ2-3; 12 nucleotides match TRBD2. This CDR3 contains 17 residues. Germline assignment: CDR1 SNHLY and CDR2 FYNNEI. V gave up 6 bases and J gave up 4 bases; unmatched junction bases: 11. CDR3 bases: TGTGCCAGCAGCCTAGCGGGGGGGCCCACCGTGCCAGATACGCAGTATTTT. Protein sequence: CASSLAGGPTVPDTQYF.